These T cell receptor beta chains were read from a single sample in a study of T cells in Graves' hyperthyroidism and ophthalmopathy. TCRdb processed the multiplex PCR reads anew with MiXCR; each CDR3 protein has one entry. The sample carries roughly 700,000 distinct CDR3 sequences, around 15% recorded once. Sample: blood. The receptors were gathered from a woman between 18 and 30 years old with Graves' hyperthyroidism. CDR3s include the opening cysteine and the closing phenylalanine or tryptophan. A D gene is named only where the DNA matches it firmly. The size of a clone is reported for some rows only, either as once, few or many, or as a class for expanded clones.

clone size,J gene,V gene,D gene,CDR3 DNA,CDR3 protein
many,TRBJ2-7,TRBV6-1,NA,TGTGCCAGCAGACAACGGGACGGCTACGAGCAGTACTTC,CASRQRDGYEQYF
many,TRBJ1-2,TRBV10-3,NA,TGTGCCATCAGCCCCCCCGGGCATGGCTACACCTTC,CAISPPGHGYTF
few,TRBJ2-3,TRBV7-2,NA,TGTGCCAGCACGGACTTTAGCACAGATACGCAGTATTTT,CASTDFSTDTQYF
many,TRBJ2-7,TRBV28,TRBD2,TGTGCCAGCACCACTTTGGGGGGGGCCTACGAGCAGTACTTC,CASTTLGGAYEQYF
many,TRBJ1-4,TRBV5-1,TRBD1,TGCGCCAGCAGCGCGGGACAGGGCCGGGAAAAACTGTTTTTT,CASSAGQGREKLFF
many,TRBJ1-1,TRBV12-3/TRBV12-4,TRBD1,TGTGCCAGCAGTCGACAGGGTCGTGGCACTGAAGCTTTCTTT,CASSRQGRGTEAFF
NA,TRBJ2-2,TRBV29-1,TRBD2,TGCAGTGGCGGGACTACGAACACCGGGGAGCTGTTTTTT,CSGGTTNTGELFF
NA,TRBJ2-5,TRBV7-6,TRBD1,TGTGCCAGCAGCTTTCTGGGACAGCAAGAGACCCAGTACTTC,CASSFLGQQETQYF
NA,TRBJ1-6,TRBV10-3,TRBD1,TGTGCCATCAGTGAAACGACAGGGGCGAGTTCACCCCTCCACTTT,CAISETTGASSPLHF
few,TRBJ1-5,TRBV6-2/TRBV6-3,TRBD1,TGTGCCAGCAGTTATTTTCGGCCGACAGGGGGGGGGGGCTATCAGCCCCAGCATTTT,CASSYFRPTGGGGYQPQHF
many,TRBJ2-1,TRBV7-2,TRBD1,TGTGCCAGCAGCGTAGGCCAAATTAGGGACAGATGGGCATACAATGAGCAGTTCTTC,CASSVGQIRDRWAYNEQFF
many,TRBJ1-5,TRBV7-9,NA,TGTGCCAGCAGCCCGACAGCTAGCAATCAGCCCCAGCATTTT,CASSPTASNQPQHF
NA,TRBJ1-1,TRBV7-6,NA,TGTGCCAGCAGCTCAACGACAGGCTTGAACACTGAAGCTTTCTTT,CASSSTTGLNTEAFF
NA,TRBJ2-3,TRBV29-1,TRBD2,TGCAGCGTGTCCGGGCTAGCGGACTATACAGATACGCAGTATTTT,CSVSGLADYTDTQYF
NA,TRBJ1-4,TRBV5-1,NA,TGCGCCAGCAGAAGATGGGAGGGGCAGGAAAAACTGTTTTTT,CASRRWEGQEKLFF
many,TRBJ1-2,TRBV12-3/TRBV12-4,TRBD1,TGTGCCAGCAGCGGTGGGTACAGGGGCTATGATGGCTACACCTTC,CASSGGYRGYDGYTF
many,TRBJ2-1,TRBV11-2,NA,TGTGCCAGCAGCCCTACACTACCCGGGGAGCAGTTCTTC,CASSPTLPGEQFF